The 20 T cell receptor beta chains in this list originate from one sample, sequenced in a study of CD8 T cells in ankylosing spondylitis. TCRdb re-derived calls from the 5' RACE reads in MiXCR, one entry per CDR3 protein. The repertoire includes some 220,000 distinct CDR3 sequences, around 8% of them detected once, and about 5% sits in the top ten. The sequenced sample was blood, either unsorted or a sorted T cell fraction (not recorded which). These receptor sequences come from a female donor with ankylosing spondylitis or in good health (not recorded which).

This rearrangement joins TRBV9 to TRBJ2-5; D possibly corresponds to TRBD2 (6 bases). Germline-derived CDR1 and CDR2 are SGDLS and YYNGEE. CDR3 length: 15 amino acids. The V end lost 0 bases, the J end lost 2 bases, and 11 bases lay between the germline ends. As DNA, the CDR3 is TGTGCCAGCAGCGTAGGACGGGAGTGGCAAGAGACCCAGTACTTC. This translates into CASSVGREWQETQYF.

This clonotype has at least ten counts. The CDR3 bases are TGTGCCAGCAGCCACGCGCAGGGGGAAGCTTTCTTT. Translation: CASSHAQGEAFF. The chain couples TRBV4-2 to TRBJ1-1; D might be TRBD1 (6 bases). The CDR3 is 12 amino acids. Germline V lookup: CDR1 LGHNA, CDR2 YNFKEQ. V was pared by 3 bases and J by 8 bases, with 10 bases between.

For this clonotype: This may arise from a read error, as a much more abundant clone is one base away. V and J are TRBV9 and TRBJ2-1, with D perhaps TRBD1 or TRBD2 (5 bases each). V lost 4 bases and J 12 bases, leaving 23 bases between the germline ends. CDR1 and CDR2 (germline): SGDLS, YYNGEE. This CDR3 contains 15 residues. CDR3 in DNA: TGTGCCAGCAGCCCCCCGGGACCAGCGCTTTATCCGCAGTTCTTC. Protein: CASSPPGPALYPQFF. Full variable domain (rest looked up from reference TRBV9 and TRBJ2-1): DSGVTQTPKHLITATGQRVTLRCSPRSGDLSVYWYQQSLDQGLQFLIQYYNGEERAKGNILERFSAQQFPDLHSELNLSSLELGDSALYFCASSPPGPALYPQFFGPGTRLTVL.

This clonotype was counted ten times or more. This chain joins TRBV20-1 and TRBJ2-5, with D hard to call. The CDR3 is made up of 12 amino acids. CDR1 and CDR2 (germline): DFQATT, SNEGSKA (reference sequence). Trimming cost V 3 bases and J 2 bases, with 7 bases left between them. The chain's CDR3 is CSASTVQETQYF. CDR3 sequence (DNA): TGCAGTGCTAGCACTGTTCAAGAGACCCAGTACTTC.

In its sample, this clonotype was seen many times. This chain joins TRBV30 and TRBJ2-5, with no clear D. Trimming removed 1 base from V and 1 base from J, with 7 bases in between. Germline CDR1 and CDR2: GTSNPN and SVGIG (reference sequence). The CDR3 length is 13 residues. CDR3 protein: CAWSAASQETQYF. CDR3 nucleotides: TGTGCCTGGAGTGCAGCTTCCCAAGAGACCCAGTACTTC.

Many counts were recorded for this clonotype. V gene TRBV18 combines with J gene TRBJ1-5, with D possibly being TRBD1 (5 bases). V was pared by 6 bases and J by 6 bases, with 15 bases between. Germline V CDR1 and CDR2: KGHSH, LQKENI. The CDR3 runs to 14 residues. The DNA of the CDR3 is TGTGCCAGCTCCCAGGGAGGGGAGTTTCAGCCCCAGCATTTT. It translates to CASSQGGEFQPQHF.

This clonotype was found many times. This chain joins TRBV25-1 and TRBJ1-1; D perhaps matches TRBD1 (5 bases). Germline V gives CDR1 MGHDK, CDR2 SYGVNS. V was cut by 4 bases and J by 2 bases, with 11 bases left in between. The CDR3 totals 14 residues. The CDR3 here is CASSARVENTEAFF. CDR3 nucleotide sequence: TGTGCCAGCAGTGCCAGGGTGGAAAACACTGAAGCTTTCTTT.

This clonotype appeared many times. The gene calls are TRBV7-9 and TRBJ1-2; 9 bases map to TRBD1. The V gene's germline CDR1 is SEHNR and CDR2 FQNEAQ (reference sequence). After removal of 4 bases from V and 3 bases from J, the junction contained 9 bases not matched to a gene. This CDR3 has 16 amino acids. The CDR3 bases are TGTGCCAGCAGCTCCCGCGGTACAGGGGGCCACTATGGCTACACCTTC. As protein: CASSSRGTGGHYGYTF.

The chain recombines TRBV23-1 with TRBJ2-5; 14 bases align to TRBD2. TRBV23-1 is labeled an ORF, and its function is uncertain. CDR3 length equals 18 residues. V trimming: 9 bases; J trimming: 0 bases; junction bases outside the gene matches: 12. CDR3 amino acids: CARIRTSGRRPHQETQYF. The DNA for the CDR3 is TGCGCCAGAATCCGGACTAGCGGGAGGCGCCCCCACCAAGAGACCCAGTACTTC.

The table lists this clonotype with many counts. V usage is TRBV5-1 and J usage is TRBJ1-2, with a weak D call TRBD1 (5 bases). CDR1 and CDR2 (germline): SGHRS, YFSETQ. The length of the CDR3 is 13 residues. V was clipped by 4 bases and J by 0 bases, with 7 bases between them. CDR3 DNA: TGCGCCAGCAGCCAGGGAACTAACTATGGCTACACCTTC. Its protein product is CASSQGTNYGYTF.

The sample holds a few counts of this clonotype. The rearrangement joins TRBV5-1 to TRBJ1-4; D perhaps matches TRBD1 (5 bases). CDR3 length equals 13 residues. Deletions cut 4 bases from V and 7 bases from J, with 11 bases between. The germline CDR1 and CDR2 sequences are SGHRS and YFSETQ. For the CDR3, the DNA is TGCGCCAGCAGCCCCGGGGGGAGTGAAAAACTGTTTTTT. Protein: CASSPGGSEKLFF.

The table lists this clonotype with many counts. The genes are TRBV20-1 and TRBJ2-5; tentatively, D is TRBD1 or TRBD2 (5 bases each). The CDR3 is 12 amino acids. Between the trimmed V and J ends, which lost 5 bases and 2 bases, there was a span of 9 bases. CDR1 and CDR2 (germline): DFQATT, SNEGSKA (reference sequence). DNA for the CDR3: TGCAGTGCTGGGACCCAGCAAGAGACCCAGTACTTC. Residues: CSAGTQQETQYF.

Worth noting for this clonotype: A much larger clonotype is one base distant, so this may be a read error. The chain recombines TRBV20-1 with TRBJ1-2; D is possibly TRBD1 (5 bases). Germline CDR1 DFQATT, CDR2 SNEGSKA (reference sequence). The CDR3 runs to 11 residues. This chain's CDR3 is CSAWQARGFTF. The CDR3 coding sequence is TGCAGTGCTTGGCAGGCCCGGGGCTTCACCTTC.

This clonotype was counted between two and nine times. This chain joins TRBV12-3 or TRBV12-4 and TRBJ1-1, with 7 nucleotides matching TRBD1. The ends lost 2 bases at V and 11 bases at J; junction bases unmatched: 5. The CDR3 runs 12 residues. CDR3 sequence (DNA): TGTGCCAGCAGTTTACAGGGGGTATGGGCTTTCTTT. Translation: CASSLQGVWAFF.

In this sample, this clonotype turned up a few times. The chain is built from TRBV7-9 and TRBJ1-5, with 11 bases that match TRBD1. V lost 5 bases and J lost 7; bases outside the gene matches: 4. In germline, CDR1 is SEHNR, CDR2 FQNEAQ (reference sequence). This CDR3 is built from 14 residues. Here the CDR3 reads CASSAGQGVQPQHF. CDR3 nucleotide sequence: TGTGCCAGCAGCGCGGGACAGGGGGTACAGCCCCAGCATTTT.

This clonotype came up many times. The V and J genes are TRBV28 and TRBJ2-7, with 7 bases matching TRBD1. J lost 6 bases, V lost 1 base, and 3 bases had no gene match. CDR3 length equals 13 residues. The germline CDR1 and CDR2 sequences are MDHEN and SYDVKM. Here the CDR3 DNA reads TGTGCCAGCAGTTTATCGACAGGGACCGAGCAGTACTTC. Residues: CASSLSTGTEQYF.

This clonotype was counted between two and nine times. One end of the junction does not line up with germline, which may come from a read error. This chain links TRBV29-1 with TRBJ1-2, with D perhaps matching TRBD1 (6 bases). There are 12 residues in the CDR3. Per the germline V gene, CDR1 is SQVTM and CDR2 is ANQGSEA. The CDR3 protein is CSVRQEGEGYAF. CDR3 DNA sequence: TGCAGCGTTCGACAGGAAGGGGAAGGCTACGCCTTC.

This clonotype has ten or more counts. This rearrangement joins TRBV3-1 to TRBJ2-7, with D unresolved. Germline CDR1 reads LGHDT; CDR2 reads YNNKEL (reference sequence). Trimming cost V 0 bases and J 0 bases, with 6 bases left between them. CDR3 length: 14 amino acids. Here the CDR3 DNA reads TGTGCCAGCAGCCAAGAGTACAGCTCCTACGAGCAGTACTTC. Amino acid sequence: CASSQEYSSYEQYF.

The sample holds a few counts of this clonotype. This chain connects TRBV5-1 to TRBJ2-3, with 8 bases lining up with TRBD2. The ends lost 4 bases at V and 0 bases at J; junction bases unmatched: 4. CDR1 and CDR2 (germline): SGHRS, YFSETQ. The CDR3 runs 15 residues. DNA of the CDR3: TGCGCCAGCAGCCCGGGACTAGTGAGCACAGATACGCAGTATTTT. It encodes CASSPGLVSTDTQYF.

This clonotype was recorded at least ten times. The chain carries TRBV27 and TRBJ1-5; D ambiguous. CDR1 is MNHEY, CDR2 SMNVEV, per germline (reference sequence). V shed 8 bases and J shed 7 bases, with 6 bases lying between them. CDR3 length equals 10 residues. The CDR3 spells CASVIQPQHF. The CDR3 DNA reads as TGTGCCAGCGTGATCCAGCCCCAGCATTTT.